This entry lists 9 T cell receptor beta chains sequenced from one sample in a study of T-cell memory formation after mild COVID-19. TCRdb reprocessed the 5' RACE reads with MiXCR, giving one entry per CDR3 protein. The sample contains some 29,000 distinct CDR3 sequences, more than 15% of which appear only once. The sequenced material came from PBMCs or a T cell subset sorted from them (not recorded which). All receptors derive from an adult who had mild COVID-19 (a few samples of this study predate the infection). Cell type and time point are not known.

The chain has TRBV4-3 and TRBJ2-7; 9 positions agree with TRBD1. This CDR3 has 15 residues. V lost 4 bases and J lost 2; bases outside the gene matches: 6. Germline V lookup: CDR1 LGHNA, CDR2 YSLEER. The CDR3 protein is CASSPQDRGTYEQYF. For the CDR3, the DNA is TGCGCCAGCAGCCCGCAGGACAGGGGAACCTACGAGCAGTACTTC.

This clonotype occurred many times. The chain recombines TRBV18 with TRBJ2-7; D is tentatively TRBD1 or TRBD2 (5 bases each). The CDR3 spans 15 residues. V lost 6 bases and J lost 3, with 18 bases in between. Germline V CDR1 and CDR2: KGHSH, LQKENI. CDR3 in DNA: TGTGCCAGCTCCGAGGGGAAGGGGTGGAACTACGAGCAGTACTTC. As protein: CASSEGKGWNYEQYF.

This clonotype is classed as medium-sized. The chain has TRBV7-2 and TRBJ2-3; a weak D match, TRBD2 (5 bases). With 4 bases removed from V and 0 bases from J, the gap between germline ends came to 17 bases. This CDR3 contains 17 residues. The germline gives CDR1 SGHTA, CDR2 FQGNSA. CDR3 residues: CASSSQGLLRSTDTQYF. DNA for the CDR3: TGTGCCAGCAGCTCACAAGGACTTCTTCGGAGCACAGATACGCAGTATTTT.

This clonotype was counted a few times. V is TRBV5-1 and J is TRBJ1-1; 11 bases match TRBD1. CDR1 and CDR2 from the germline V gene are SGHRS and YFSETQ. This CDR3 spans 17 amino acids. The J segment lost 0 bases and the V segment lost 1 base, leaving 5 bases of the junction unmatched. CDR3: CASSLRTGGILNTEAFF. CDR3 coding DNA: TGCGCCAGCAGCTTGAGGACAGGGGGCATCCTGAACACTGAAGCTTTCTTT.

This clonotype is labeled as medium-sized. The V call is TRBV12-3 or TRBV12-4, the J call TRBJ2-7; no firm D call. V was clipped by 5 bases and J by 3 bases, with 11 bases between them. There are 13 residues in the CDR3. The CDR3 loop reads CASSASMDYEQYF. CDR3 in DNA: TGTGCCAGCAGTGCGAGTATGGACTACGAGCAGTACTTC.

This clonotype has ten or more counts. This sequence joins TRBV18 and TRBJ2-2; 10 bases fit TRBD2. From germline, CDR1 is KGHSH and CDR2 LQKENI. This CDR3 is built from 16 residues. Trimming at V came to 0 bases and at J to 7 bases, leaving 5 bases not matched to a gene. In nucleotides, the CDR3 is TGTGCCAGCTCACCACCGGGACTAGCGAGCGGCGGGGAGCTGTTTTTT. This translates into CASSPPGLASGGELFF.

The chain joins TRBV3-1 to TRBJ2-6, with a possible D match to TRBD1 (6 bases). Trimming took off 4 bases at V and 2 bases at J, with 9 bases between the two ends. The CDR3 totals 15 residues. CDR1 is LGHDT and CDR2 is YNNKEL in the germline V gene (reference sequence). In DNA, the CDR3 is TGTGCCAGCAGCCTTCGACAGGCTGGGGCCAACGTCCTGACTTTC. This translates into CASSLRQAGANVLTF.

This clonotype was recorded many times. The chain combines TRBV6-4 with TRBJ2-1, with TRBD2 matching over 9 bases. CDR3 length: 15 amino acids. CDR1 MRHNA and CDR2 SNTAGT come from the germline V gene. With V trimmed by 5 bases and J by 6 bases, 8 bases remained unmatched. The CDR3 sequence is CASSPLAGAGNEQFF. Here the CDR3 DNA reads TGTGCCAGCAGTCCTTTAGCGGGGGCAGGCAATGAGCAGTTCTTC.

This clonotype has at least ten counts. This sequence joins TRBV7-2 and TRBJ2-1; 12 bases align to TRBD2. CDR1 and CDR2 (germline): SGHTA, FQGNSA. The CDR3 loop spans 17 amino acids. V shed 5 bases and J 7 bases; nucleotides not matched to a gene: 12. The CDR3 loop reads CASSPRTSGNSKNEQFF. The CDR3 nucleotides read TGTGCCAGCAGCCCCCGGACTAGCGGGAACTCCAAAAATGAGCAGTTCTTC.